The subject of this entry is one T cell receptor beta chain. This table comes from immunoSEQ multiplex PCR, and its TCRdb copy is limited to in-frame clones, with some not included. The table shows under 40,000 clones, with 75% to 90% occurring only once. The entry originates in a study of blood T cell repertoires in COVID-19. The trim removed 7 bases at V and 5 bases at J, leaving 8 bases unmatched. Germline CDR1 ENHRY, CDR2 SYGVKD. CDR3 length equals 15 residues. The chain has TRBV10-3 and TRBJ2-3; 11 positions match TRBD2. The sample was peripheral blood. This clonotype was obtained from a man over 45 with active or convalescent COVID-19. The CDR3 DNA reads TGTGCCATCACCCATAGCGGGGGGGGCAGAGATACGCAGTATTTT. It yields the protein CAITHSGGGRDTQYF.